Shown below are 16 T cell receptor beta chains from a single sample sequenced in a study of blood T cell repertoires in COVID-19. This table comes from immunoSEQ multiplex PCR, and its TCRdb copy is limited to in-frame clones, with some not included. The sample lists 270,000 or so clones, nearly 90% seen once, with roughly 2.2% in the top ten. Sequencing was carried out using peripheral blood. The receptors come from an older woman with COVID-19, enrolled during active disease.

The chain combines TRBV19 with TRBJ1-2, with 8 nucleotides matching TRBD1. V lost 9 bases and J lost 2; bases outside the gene matches: 5. Germline V gene sequence: CDR1 LNHDA, CDR2 SQIVND (reference sequence). This CDR3 has 13 amino acids. DNA for the CDR3: TGTGCCAGCAAGACAGGGGTAAACTATGGCTACACCTTC. This translates into CASKTGVNYGYTF.

The J gene is TRBJ2-6, the V gene TRBV10-3; TRBD1 matches 9 bases. Germline CDR1 ENHRY, CDR2 SYGVKD. The J segment lost 1 base and the V segment lost 7 bases, leaving 2 bases of the junction unmatched. The CDR3 totals 15 residues. The CDR3 loop reads CAINDRGSGANVLTF. In DNA, the CDR3 is TGTGCCATCAATGACAGGGGGTCTGGGGCCAACGTCCTGACTTTC.

The J gene is TRBJ1-5, the V gene TRBV19; 7 positions match TRBD1. CDR1 and CDR2 from the germline V gene are LNHDA and SQIVND (reference sequence). J gave up 3 bases and V 4 bases, and 6 bases lay outside the gene matches. The CDR3 totals 15 residues. The CDR3 protein is CASSTRTGDNQPQHF. In nucleotides, the CDR3 is TGTGCCAGTAGTACCCGGACAGGCGACAATCAGCCCCAGCATTTT.

This chain joins TRBV5-6 and TRBJ1-1; D uncertain. This CDR3 region has 14 residues. Germline V CDR1 and CDR2: SGHDT, YYEEEE. Between the trimmed V and J ends, which lost 4 bases and 3 bases, there was a span of 13 bases. CDR3 DNA sequence: TGTGCCAGCAGCCCTAACCGGCGGGACACTGAAGCTTTCTTT. Translated, it gives CASSPNRRDTEAFF.

This clone showed up many times. The chain couples TRBV4-1 to TRBJ2-7, with 8 bases fitting TRBD1. CDR1 and CDR2 (germline): MGHRA, YSYEKL. V shed 0 bases and J 4 bases; nucleotides not matched to a gene: 11. The CDR3 runs 17 residues. CDR3: CASSQDMLGRGQYEQYF. CDR3 in DNA: TGCGCCAGCAGCCAAGATATGCTGGGCAGGGGGCAATACGAGCAGTACTTC.

This sequence joins TRBV7-2 and TRBJ1-1; no clear D gene. The CDR3 is 15 amino acids. Trimming shortened V by 2 bases and J by 3 bases, and 13 bases separated the two germline ends. In germline, CDR1 is SGHTA, CDR2 FQGNSA. The CDR3 reads CASSLKIRLHTEAFF. The CDR3 nucleotides are TGTGCCAGCAGCTTAAAAATTCGACTTCACACTGAAGCTTTCTTT.

The chain combines TRBV6-5 with TRBJ1-1; D gene ambiguous. Germline V gene lookup returns CDR1 MNHEY and CDR2 SVGAGI. Trimming took 6 bases from V and 0 from J, leaving 8 bases between them. The CDR3 sequence is 13 residues long. CDR3 protein: CASSRGVNTEAFF. Written as DNA, the CDR3 is TGTGCCAGCAGCAGAGGTGTGAACACTGAAGCTTTCTTT.

This sequence joins TRBV2 and TRBJ1-5; 9 nucleotides match TRBD1. Germline V lookup: CDR1 SNHLY, CDR2 FYNNEI. The CDR3 has 16 residues. The V segment lost 6 bases and the J segment 1 base; nucleotides outside the gene matches: 7. CDR3 nucleotide sequence: TGTGCCAGCAGAGCACAGGGGGCTTCGAGCAATCAGCCCCAGCATTTT. Protein product: CASRAQGASSNQPQHF.

The rearrangement links TRBV7-2 to TRBJ1-1; TRBD1 agrees at 7 bases. Germline V lookup: CDR1 SGHTA, CDR2 FQGNSA. The CDR3 consists of 14 residues. The V gene end was trimmed by 5 bases and the J gene end by 0 bases; junction bases not matched to a gene: 3. The chain's CDR3 is CASSQRGLNTEAFF. CDR3 coding DNA: TGTGCCAGCAGCCAGAGGGGGCTGAACACTGAAGCTTTCTTT.

The J gene is TRBJ2-1, the V gene TRBV27, with 11 bases that match TRBD2. Germline CDR1 MNHEY, CDR2 SMNVEV (reference sequence). Trimming took 5 bases from V and 4 from J; bases not matched to a gene: 7. The CDR3 length is 16 residues. CDR3 nucleotide sequence: TGTGCCAGCAGTCCGATAGCGGGGGGGCTATACAATGAGCAGTTCTTC. Translation gives CASSPIAGGLYNEQFF.

J is TRBJ2-3 and V is TRBV19; 10 bases map to TRBD2. Germline V gene sequence: CDR1 LNHDA, CDR2 SQIVND (reference sequence). The CDR3 extends over 14 amino acids. J was trimmed by 1 base and V by 5 bases; bases with no gene match: 0. The CDR3 spells CASSLAGGTDTQYF. CDR3 DNA: TGTGCCAGTAGTCTAGCGGGGGGCACAGATACGCAGTATTTT. Full variable domain (rest looked up from reference TRBV19 and TRBJ2-3): DGGITQSPKYLFRKEGQNVTLSCEQNLNHDAMYWYRQDPGQGLRLIYYSQIVNDFQKGDIAEGYSVSREKKESFPLTVTSAQKNPTAFYLCASSLAGGTDTQYFGPGTRLTVL.

The chain carries TRBV19 and TRBJ1-2; TRBD1 matches at 7 bases. This CDR3 spans 15 amino acids. V shed 7 bases and J 2 bases; nucleotides not matched to a gene: 10. CDR1 is LNHDA, CDR2 SQIVND, per germline (reference sequence). The CDR3 DNA reads as TGTGCCAGTACCTCAGTCGACAGGGTGAACTATGGCTACACCTTC. Its protein product is CASTSVDRVNYGYTF.

The rearrangement uses TRBV2 and TRBJ2-3; 8 bases align to TRBD1. Per the germline V gene, CDR1 is SNHLY and CDR2 is FYNNEI. V lost 5 bases and J lost 8; bases outside the gene matches: 6. The CDR3 is made up of 13 amino acids. CDR3 amino acids: CASSRTGLGTQYF. The CDR3 region has the DNA TGTGCCAGCAGTCGGACAGGGTTGGGTACGCAGTATTTT. The full variable domain, rest sourced from reference TRBV2 and TRBJ2-3, is EPEVTQTPSHQVTQMGQEVILRCVPISNHLYFYWYRQILGQKVEFLVSFYNNEISEKSEIFDDQFSVERPDGSNFTLKIRSTKLEDSAMYFCASSRTGLGTQYFGPGTRLTVL.

The genes are TRBV27 and TRBJ1-2; 12 nucleotides match TRBD1. The CDR3 sequence is 15 residues long. CDR1 and CDR2 (germline): MNHEY, SMNVEV (reference sequence). J was trimmed by 2 bases and V by 8 bases; bases with no gene match: 6. As DNA, the CDR3 is TGTGCCAGCCGGGACAGGGGGCTCCAAAACTATGGCTACACCTTC. Residues: CASRDRGLQNYGYTF.

V and J are TRBV5-1 and TRBJ2-7; D may be TRBD1 (6 bases). CDR1 is SGHRS, CDR2 YFSETQ, per germline. The CDR3 is 12 amino acids. Trimming left V 5 bases short and J 5 bases short, with 11 bases between. CDR3 amino acids: CASRADRNEQYF. In DNA, the CDR3 is TGCGCCAGCAGAGCCGACAGGAACGAGCAGTACTTC.

The genes are TRBV27 and TRBJ1-6, with TRBD1 matching 7 bases. Trimming removed 6 bases from V and 4 bases from J; junction bases left unmatched: 18. The CDR3 contains 19 residues. Looked up from germline, CDR1 is MNHEY and CDR2 is SMNVEV (reference sequence). CDR3 sequence reads: CASRPGGGQTTLYNSPLHF. The CDR3 nucleotides are TGTGCCAGCAGACCCGGGGGGGGACAGACAACACTTTATAATTCACCCCTCCACTTT.